A selection of T cell receptor beta chains follows, all from one sample in a study of shared clonotypes between healthy human individuals. Sequenced by immunoSEQ multiplex PCR; TCRdb stores in-frame clones only, minus some. Of approximately 2.4 million clones detected, more than 90% appear once; the ten largest clones hold roughly 0.13%. The sequenced sample consisted of naive CD4+ T cells sorted from blood. The origin of the receptors is a man in his late teens or twenties in good health. CDR3s include the opening cysteine and the closing phenylalanine or tryptophan. D genes are given only for firm matches. A row's size may be missing; if present it is once, few, many or a size class.

TRBJ1-5 | NA | once | TRBV19 | CASSVTGVRNQPQHF | TGTGCCAGTAGTGTCACTGGGGTCCGAAATCAGCCCCAGCATTTT
TRBJ2-5 | NA | NA | TRBV18 | CASSPPKAGIQETQYF | TGTGCCAGCTCGCCCCCGAAAGCAGGGATTCAAGAGACCCAGTACTTC
TRBJ1-5 | TRBD1 | NA | TRBV30 | CAWGGTGGSQPQHF | TGTGCCTGGGGGGGAACAGGGGGCTCTCAGCCCCAGCATTTT
TRBJ2-1 | NA | NA | TRBV5-4 | CASSWVTSSYNEQFF | TGTGCCAGCAGCTGGGTAACGAGCTCCTACAATGAGCAGTTCTTC
TRBJ1-6 | TRBD1 | NA | TRBV30 | CAWSGLGQGNSPLHF | TGTGCCTGGAGTGGCCTCGGACAGGGGAATTCACCCCTCCACTTT
TRBJ1-1 | NA | NA | TRBV9 | CASSPPNANTEAFF | TGTGCCAGCAGCCCACCGAATGCGAACACTGAAGCTTTCTTT
TRBJ1-2 | TRBD1 | NA | TRBV7-2 | CASSLDQGVFGGYTF | TGTGCCAGCAGCTTAGATCAGGGGGTGTTCGGTGGCTACACCTTC
TRBJ1-1 | NA | NA | TRBV7-3 | CASSLMGGERAFF | TGTGCCAGCAGCTTAATGGGTGGAGAGAGAGCTTTCTTT
TRBJ1-1 | NA | NA | TRBV5-1 | CASSSDKGVEAFF | TGCGCCAGCAGCTCGGATAAGGGGGTCGAAGCTTTCTTT
TRBJ2-3 | NA | NA | TRBV18 | CASSPSAGVITDTQYF | TGTGCCAGCTCACCAAGCGCAGGGGTAATCACAGATACGCAGTATTTT
TRBJ2-2 | NA | NA | TRBV27 | CASSLSQRLNTGELFF | TGTGCCAGCAGTTTATCTCAACGGCTGAACACCGGGGAGCTGTTTTTT
TRBJ2-1 | NA | NA | TRBV5-1 | CASSDQGHLNEQFF | TGCGCCAGCAGTGACCAGGGACACCTCAATGAGCAGTTCTTC
TRBJ1-3 | NA | NA | TRBV7-2 | CASSLNRGNTIYF | TGTGCCAGCAGCTTAAACAGGGGAAACACCATATATTTT
TRBJ1-1 | TRBD1 | NA | TRBV28 | CASDYRGDTEAFF | TGTGCCAGCGATTACAGGGGGGACACTGAAGCTTTCTTT
TRBJ2-7 | TRBD1 | once | TRBV25-1 | CASSSKGQGSYEQYF | TGTGCCAGCAGCTCAAAGGGACAGGGAAGCTACGAGCAGTACTTC
TRBJ2-1 | NA | NA | TRBV4-1 | CASSQGLEGLAGGSYNEQFF | TGCGCCAGCAGCCAAGGATTGGAGGGGCTGGCCGGGGGCTCCTACAATGAGCAGTTCTTC
TRBJ1-6 | NA | NA | TRBV2 | CASSEGQEYNSPLHF | TGTGCCAGCAGTGAAGGACAGGAGTATAATTCACCCCTCCACTTT
TRBJ1-2 | NA | NA | TRBV4-2 | CASSQEQGNYGYTF | TGTGCCAGCAGCCAAGAACAGGGAAACTATGGCTACACCTTC
TRBJ2-1 | NA | NA | TRBV4-3 | CASSQDWELAAVFF | TGCGCCAGCAGCCAAGATTGGGAGCTCGCCGCAGTGTTCTTC
TRBJ2-3 | TRBD1 | NA | TRBV5-1 | CASSLEGQGGTQYF | TGCGCCAGCAGCTTGGAAGGACAGGGGGGTACGCAGTATTTT
TRBJ2-6 | TRBD2 | NA | TRBV2 | CASSLGLAGSGANVLTF | TGTGCCAGCAGCCTGGGACTAGCGGGCTCTGGGGCCAACGTCCTGACTTTC
TRBJ1-1 | NA | NA | TRBV2 | CASSENGPEAFF | TGTGCCAGCAGTGAAAACGGGCCTGAAGCTTTCTTT
TRBJ2-7 | NA | NA | TRBV11-2 | CASSFIFGQNTYEQYF | TGTGCCAGCAGCTTTATTTTTGGACAGAACACCTACGAGCAGTACTTC
TRBJ1-1 | TRBD1 | NA | TRBV29-1 | CSVEIAGGNTEAFF | TGCAGCGTGGAGATTGCAGGGGGTAACACTGAAGCTTTCTTT
TRBJ2-1 | NA | NA | TRBV19 | CASTLAVSYNEQFF | TGTGCCAGTACTTTAGCGGTCTCCTACAATGAGCAGTTCTTC
TRBJ2-7 | TRBD1 | NA | TRBV13 | CASSDRTGPTYEQYF | TGTGCCAGCAGCGATCGGACAGGGCCGACCTACGAGCAGTACTTC
TRBJ2-2 | NA | NA | TRBV7-2 | CASSFRMTGELFF | TGTGCCAGCAGTTTTAGGATGACCGGGGAGCTGTTTTTT
TRBJ2-5 | NA | NA | TRBV6-1 | CASSEVFSTAGGETQYF | TGTGCCAGCAGTGAAGTTTTTTCGACAGCCGGAGGAGAGACCCAGTACTTC